This T cell receptor beta chain was observed in a study of graft-versus-host responses after intestinal transplantation. Assay: immunoSEQ multiplex PCR; the TCRdb copy retains only in-frame clones and omits some. The table shows tens of thousands of clones, with approximately 90% occurring only once. This clone was seen just once. The length of the CDR3 is 13 residues. Trimming left V 10 bases short and J 2 bases short, with 9 bases between. Germline CDR1 reads MNHNS; CDR2 reads SASEGT. This chain links TRBV6-1 with TRBJ2-6; D gene unclear. The sequencing used PBMCs, collected 26 days after transplant. This sequence was found in a human patient who received an intestinal transplant, so some T cells may come from the graft donor. In DNA, the CDR3 is TGTGCCACCCGAGGTCCTGGGGCCAACGTCCTGACTTTC. It is translated as CATRGPGANVLTF.